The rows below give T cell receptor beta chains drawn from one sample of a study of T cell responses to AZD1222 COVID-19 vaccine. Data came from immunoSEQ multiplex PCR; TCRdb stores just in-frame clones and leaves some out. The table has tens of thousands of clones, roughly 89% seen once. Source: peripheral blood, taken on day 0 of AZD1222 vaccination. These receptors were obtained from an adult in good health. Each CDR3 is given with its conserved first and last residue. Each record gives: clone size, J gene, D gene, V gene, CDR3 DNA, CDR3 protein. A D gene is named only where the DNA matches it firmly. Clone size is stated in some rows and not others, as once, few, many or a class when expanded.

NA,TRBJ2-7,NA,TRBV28,TGTGCCAGCAGCCCGGCGCGACGCGAGCAGTACTTC,CASSPARREQYF
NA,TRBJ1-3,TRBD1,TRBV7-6,TGTGCCAGCAGCCGGGGACAGGGGGCTGGAAACACCATATATTTT,CASSRGQGAGNTIYF
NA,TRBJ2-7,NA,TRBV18,TGTGCCAGCTCACCTCCCGCAAGAACCTACGAGCAGTACTTC,CASSPPARTYEQYF
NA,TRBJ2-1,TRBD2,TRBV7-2,TGTGCCAGCAGCCCGACTAGCGGCACCTACAATGAGCAGTTCTTC,CASSPTSGTYNEQFF
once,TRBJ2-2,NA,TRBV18,TGTGCCAGCTCACCACCGAGTCGATTCGACACCGGGGAGCTGTTTTTT,CASSPPSRFDTGELFF
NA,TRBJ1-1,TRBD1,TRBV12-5,TGTGCTAGTGGTTCGGGACAGGGGATGTTGGCTGAAGCTTTCTTT,CASGSGQGMLAEAFF
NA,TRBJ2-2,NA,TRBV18,TGTGCCAGCTCACCACCGAGGGGGGAAGGCACCGGGGAGCTGTTTTTT,CASSPPRGEGTGELFF
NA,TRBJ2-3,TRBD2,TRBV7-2,TGTGCCAGCAACTTACGGGGGGTGGCGGCGACAGATACGCAGTATTTT,CASNLRGVAATDTQYF
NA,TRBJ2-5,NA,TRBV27,TGTGCCACTTCGGACAGGGAGGGAGAGACCCAGTACTTC,CATSDREGETQYF
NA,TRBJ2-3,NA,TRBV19,TGTGCCAGTAGTATTTCGTCTCCGGGCAGTCGGACTAGCACAGATACGCAGTATTTT,CASSISSPGSRTSTDTQYF
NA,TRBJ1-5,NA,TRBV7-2,TGTGCCAGCAGCTTAGGCGAGGGTCAGCCCCAGCATTTT,CASSLGEGQPQHF
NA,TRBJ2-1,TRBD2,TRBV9,TGTGCCAGCAGCCTCCGGGATAGCGGGAGGGGGGGTCGAAACAATGAGCAGTTCTTC,CASSLRDSGRGGRNNEQFF
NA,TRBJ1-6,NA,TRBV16,TGTGCCAGCAGCGAGGGGGGCAGGTTAAATTCACCCCTCCACTTT,CASSEGGRLNSPLHF
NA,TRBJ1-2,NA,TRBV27,TGTGCCAGCAGCCCATCGAGGCGGGGGGGGTCTACTAACTATGGCTACACCTTC,CASSPSRRGGSTNYGYTF
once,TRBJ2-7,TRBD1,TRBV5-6,TGTGCCAGCAGCAAAGGGACAGGGGCCTACGAGCAGTACTTC,CASSKGTGAYEQYF
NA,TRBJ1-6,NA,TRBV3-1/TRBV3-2,TGTGCCAGCAGCCAAGGGTCAGGCAATTCACCCCTCCACTTT,CASSQGSGNSPLHF
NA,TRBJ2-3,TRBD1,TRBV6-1,TGTGCCAGCAGTGAACAGGGGGCGTTAAGGACAGATACGCAGTATTTT,CASSEQGALRTDTQYF
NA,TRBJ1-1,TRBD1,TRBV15,TGTGCCACCAGCAGAGACGGTCCAGGGGGATGGAACACTGAAGCTTTCTTT,CATSRDGPGGWNTEAFF
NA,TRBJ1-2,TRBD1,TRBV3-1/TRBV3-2,TGTGCCAGCAGCCAAGGGGACAGGGGGCCCTATGGCTACACCTTC,CASSQGDRGPYGYTF
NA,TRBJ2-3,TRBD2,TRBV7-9,TGTGCCAGCAGTTTAGCGACTAGCCCCACAGATACGCAGTATTTT,CASSLATSPTDTQYF
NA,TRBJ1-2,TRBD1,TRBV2,TGTGCCAGCAGTCCCAACGGACAGGGACGCGGCTACACCTTC,CASSPNGQGRGYTF
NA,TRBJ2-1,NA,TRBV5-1,TGCGCCAGTATGCCCGGGCCCCTGGGGAATGAGCAGTTCTTC,CASMPGPLGNEQFF
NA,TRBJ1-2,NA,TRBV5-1,TGCGCCAGCAGCTTGGTTATGGGGGGCCTTCCCCCTGGCTACACCTTC,CASSLVMGGLPPGYTF
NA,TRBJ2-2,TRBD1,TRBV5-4,TGTGCCAGCAGCTTAGGGACAGCCAGCTCGAACACCGGGGAGCTGTTTTTT,CASSLGTASSNTGELFF
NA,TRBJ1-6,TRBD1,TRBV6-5,TGTGCCAGCAGTCCCCAGACAGGGACCAATTCACCCCTCCACTTT,CASSPQTGTNSPLHF
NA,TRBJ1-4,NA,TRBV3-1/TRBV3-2,TGTGCCAGCAGCCAAGGACGGGGAAAACTGTTTTTT,CASSQGRGKLFF
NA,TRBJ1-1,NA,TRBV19,TGTGCCAGTAGTAAGCCCGGAAGCCCACGGAACACTGAAGCTTTCTTT,CASSKPGSPRNTEAFF
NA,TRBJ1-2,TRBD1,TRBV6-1,TGTGCCAGCAGTGAAGCGGGACAGCCTAACTATGGCTACACCTTC,CASSEAGQPNYGYTF
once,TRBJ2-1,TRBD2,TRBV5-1,TGCGCCAGCAGCTCCCGGAGGTGGCGGGGGACCGGCAATGAGCAGTTCTTC,CASSSRRWRGTGNEQFF
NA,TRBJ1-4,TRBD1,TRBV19,TGTGCCAGTACTACAGGGGGCAATGAAAAACTGTTTTTT,CASTTGGNEKLFF
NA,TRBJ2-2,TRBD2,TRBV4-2,TGTGCCAGCAGCCAAGGGTTAGCGGGAAACACCGGGGAGCTGTTTTTT,CASSQGLAGNTGELFF
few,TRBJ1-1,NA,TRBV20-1,TGCAGTGCTAGTAGGTTTCGGTTTCCAGGGGCGAACACTGAAGCTTTCTTT,CSASRFRFPGANTEAFF
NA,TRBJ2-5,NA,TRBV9,TGTGCCAGCAGCGTATCGGGAAGCGAGACCCAGTACTTC,CASSVSGSETQYF
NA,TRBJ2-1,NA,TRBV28,TGTGCCAGCAGATCCACTAGGAGCTACAATGAGCAGTTCTTC,CASRSTRSYNEQFF
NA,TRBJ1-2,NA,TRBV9,TGTGCCAGCAGCGTAGCAGGGACCGTAGGATTACTCTATGGCTACACCTTC,CASSVAGTVGLLYGYTF
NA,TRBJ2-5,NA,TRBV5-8,TGTGCCAGCAGCTTGAGGGAGACCCAGTACTTC,CASSLRETQYF
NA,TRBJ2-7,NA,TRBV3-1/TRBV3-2,TGTGCCAGCAGCCAAGAGAGAGTGAACGGTCCCTACGAGCAGTACTTC,CASSQERVNGPYEQYF
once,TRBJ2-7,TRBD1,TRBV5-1,TGCGCCAGCAGAAGGGGACAGGGGGCTTATCCTACGGAGCAGTACTTC,CASRRGQGAYPTEQYF
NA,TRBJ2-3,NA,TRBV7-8,TGTGCCAGCAGGTTAGCTACCAGTACAGATACGCAGTATTTT,CASRLATSTDTQYF
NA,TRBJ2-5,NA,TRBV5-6,TGTGCCAGCAGCCGACCCATTGGACAAGAGACCCAGTACTTC,CASSRPIGQETQYF
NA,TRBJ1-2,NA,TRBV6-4,TGTGCCAGCAGTGACTCGGCAGGGGCCTATGGCTACACCTTC,CASSDSAGAYGYTF
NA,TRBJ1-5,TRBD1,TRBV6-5,TGTGCCAGCAGCCGCCTGGGACAGAACAATCAGCCCCAGCATTTT,CASSRLGQNNQPQHF
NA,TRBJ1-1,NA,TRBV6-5,TGTGCCAGCAGTTACTCGAGGGAGGTAGCTTTCTTT,CASSYSREVAFF
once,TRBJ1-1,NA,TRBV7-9,TGTGCCAGCAGCCCGGACAGAGTGAACACTGAAGCTTTCTTT,CASSPDRVNTEAFF
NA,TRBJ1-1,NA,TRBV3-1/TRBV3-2,TGTGCCAGCAGCTTCTGGGGGGGGCAGGACACTGAAGCTTTCTTT,CASSFWGGQDTEAFF